Reported below is one T cell receptor beta chain. Enrollment of patients from Seattle took place during active infection, with longitudinal follow-up. The data originate from a study of blood T cell repertoires in COVID-19. V shed 0 bases and J shed 6 bases, with 18 bases lying between them. Per the germline V gene, CDR1 is LNHNV and CDR2 is YYDKDF (reference sequence). This CDR3 contains 17 residues. Per the authors' pipeline: The authors estimated nucleated cell counts from reference gene primer amplification. Repertoires were generated with immunoSEQ multiplex PCR, while TCRdb's copy carries only in-frame clones and drops some. Clonal size and the V and J genes are those of that table, whereas D and trimming came from the DNA. The top ten clones hold less than 9.5% of a sample with about 500,000 clones, around 90% of them seen once.

The rearrangement links TRBV15 to TRBJ2-1; the D is unclear. The receptor's source is a woman aged 45-59 years with COVID-19, enrolled during active disease. The specimen sequenced was peripheral blood. This CDR3 reads CATSRESPLGSGNEQFF. CDR3 bases: TGTGCCACCAGCAGAGAGTCCCCATTGGGTTCGGGCAATGAGCAGTTCTTC.